This T cell receptor beta chain was recorded in a study of blood T cell repertoires in COVID-19 (dated by TCRdb to about 2020). As for the study more broadly: Samples from collaborators originated in the United States, Italy and Spain and spanned both the acute and convalescent phases of COVID-19. A freely available public database, intended as a resource for researchers studying the immune response to SARS-CoV-2, is where the repertoires were released. The samples were drawn from the first 160 participants of the ongoing ImmuneRACE study and from some 1,300 subjects provided by 6 global collaborators. Sample metadata almost always included a de-identified subject ID, COVID-19 status, age in years and sex. Where HLA class I and class II types were available, the types were taken from metadata supplied by the sample provider, not from assay-based typing. The prospective study material was composed of cDNA or gDNA derived from T cells, B-cell-depleted T cells, or PBMCs. Subjects who had been exposed to COVID-19, were actively infected with it, or had recovered from it provided the deeply sampled blood TCRbeta repertoires that made up the dataset.

The germline V gene provides CDR1 LGHNA and CDR2 YNFKEQ. The CDR3 numbers 16 residues from cysteine through phenylalanine. Solely the CDR3 DNA is kept, with 48 bases framed from the first base. V and J are trimmed by 0 bases and 5 bases, and the gene matches miss 4 bases of the junction. General conclusions and limits of the study: The amount of clinical and demographic metadata varied by source and participant and was provided uncurated.

As concerns this clone: Which antigen it targets is not known. No base quality information exists; no much larger clone differs at one position.

Whole blood was collected in K2EDTA tubes by collaborating institutions according to the institutions' own protocols. For TCRbeta analysis, collaborators shipped samples as frozen whole blood, isolated PBMCs, or DNA extracted from either of those sample types. TCRbeta CDR3 regions were amplified from genomic DNA using the immunoSEQ Assay, a bias-controlled multiplex PCR. Concerning the study's data processing: The number of nucleated cells in each sample was estimated from the amplification of reference gene primers within the assay. To quantify the absolute abundance of each unique TCRbeta CDR3 rearrangement, sequence reads were collapsed and filtered. For each sample, productive Simpson clonality was calculated by taking the square root of Simpson's diversity index across productive rearrangements. This immuneACCESS table, as held by TCRdb, lists in-frame sequences with V and J called but not all clones. Of the missing ones, under half trace to an unresolved V gene in checked studies; the others have no known cause. The DNA gave D and trimming, while V, J and clone size come from that table. For this sample the table gives around 24,000 clones, of which over 70% were detected only once. 45% to 55% of the sample is held by the ten biggest clonotypes.

The clonotype was recovered from a man aged 45 to 65 with active or convalescent COVID-19. The sequenced material came from peripheral blood. Recombination linked TRBV4-2 to TRBJ2-1; 10 middle bases align to TRBD2. The nucleotide sequence is TGTGCCAGCAGCCAAGATGGGCTAGCGGGGGACAATGAGCAGTTCTTC. Its protein reads: CASSQDGLAGDNEQFF.